This TCR beta chain is drawn from a study of identical twins (dated by TCRdb to the mid-2010s). General notes on the study: To test whether fetal clonotypes persist, this study deep-sequenced TCR alpha and beta repertoires from monozygotic twins, from unrelated adults of various ages, and from cord blood. Replicate twin experiments were performed at different times using different library preparation protocols to rule out contamination.

Libraries were constructed by 5' RACE. Sequencer: Illumina HiSeq 2000. A universal primer binding site was introduced by template switching, and a unique molecular identifier was present in the final cDNA, enabling accurate counting of TCR cDNA molecules. Specific primers in the conserved constant-segment region were used to synthesize first-strand cDNA for TCR alpha and beta chains. Each cDNA library was double barcoded, with a SMART-Mk sample barcode plus Illumina barcodes, to control for contamination. Two successive PCR steps introduced TruSeq adapter sequences along with Illumina sample barcodes. The TCR alpha and beta cDNA libraries were sequenced on the Illumina HiSeq platform using custom primers. As for the original processing: MiGEC processed the raw reads to extract unique molecular identifiers, while MiXCR was used to determine the CDR3 positions. For each individual, recombination models were inferred using an EM algorithm with the repgenHMM and IGoR tools. The tcR package in R was used for shared clonotype analysis, with sharing normalized by the product of cloneset sizes. To study raw recombination without the effects of thymic and clonal selection, out-of-frame nonproductive sequences were analyzed. TCRdb reprocessing: public reads trimmed at Q25 with fastp, clones called with MiXCR, in-frame beta chains kept. Rows with a matching CDR3 protein are joined into one entry that keeps the most common DNA and genes. The V and J calls were determined by TCRdb, not by the authors. This sample holds approximately 1.8 million distinct CDR3 sequences; 25% to 35% were observed only once. The ten most abundant clones make up about 0.27% of the sample.

This clonotype has a count of ten or more. Its antigen target is currently unknown. Base qualities were left out, and no much larger clone turns up one base away. Study-wide findings and limitations: Compared with coincidental sharing between unrelated individuals, out-of-frame TCR alpha sequences shared between twins had an excess of sequences with low generation probability. Because the same donors could not be followed over many years, conclusions were based on cross-sectional statistical analysis. Abundant cord blood beta clonotypes had fewer insertions, young adult naive repertoires showed a similar but weaker trend, and memory repertoires showed no such trend. Invariant T cells such as MAIT and iNKT could partly confound zero-insertion analyses, though diverse VJ usage argued against this for most clonotypes. In monozygotic twins, out-of-frame TCR alpha sharing was systematically underestimated by recombination models, although the models agreed with sharing between unrelated individuals. A weaker excess of twin sharing was found in beta out-of-frame sequences because the signal-to-noise ratio was lowered by fewer shared sequences.

Only healthy Caucasian donors were included. The germline V gene gives CDR1 as SGHRS and CDR2 as YFSETQ. The V and J ends are trimmed by 2 bases and 7 bases, leaving 4 bases between them. There are 11 amino acids in the CDR3, from cysteine to phenylalanine inclusive. The DNA shown is the 33-base CDR3, in frame from base 1. Recombination connected TRBV5-1 to TRBJ2-1; too little of a D gene remains to name it. This receptor was obtained from a newborn girl in good health. Sequenced material: cord blood. This receptor has the CDR3 CASSLENEQFF. The DNA is as follows: TGCGCCAGCAGCTTAGAGAATGAGCAGTTCTTC.